Given below is one T cell receptor beta chain in context. The antigen is undetermined. It was 5'RACE with constant-segment primers that produced the TCR alpha and TCR beta cDNA libraries, which carried sample barcodes and UMIs. TCRdb re-derived calls from the 5' RACE reads in MiXCR, one entry per CDR3 protein. Of about 150,000 distinct CDR3 sequences listed, less than 40% are singletons. These data are taken from a study of T-cell memory formation after mild COVID-19. Study-level points and caveats: Those CD4+ clones that contracted were mainly in CM and EM (CD8+ ones in EMRA). What remained unconfirmed was the SARS-CoV-2 specificity of second-wave clones peaking on day 37.

Trimming removed 5 bases from V and 7 bases from J; junction bases left unmatched: 9. Germline assignment: CDR1 SEHNR and CDR2 FQNEAQ (reference sequence). The CDR3 has 16 residues. V gene TRBV7-9 combines with J gene TRBJ2-1; the match to TRBD2 covers 12 bases. Input material: PBMCs or a T cell subset sorted from them (not recorded which). The sequence was collected from an adult woman who had mild COVID-19 (a few samples of this study predate the infection). Cell type and time point are not known. CDR3 protein: CASSVLAGGPRNEQFF. In nucleotides, the CDR3 is TGTGCCAGCAGCGTTCTAGCGGGAGGGCCTAGGAATGAGCAGTTCTTC.